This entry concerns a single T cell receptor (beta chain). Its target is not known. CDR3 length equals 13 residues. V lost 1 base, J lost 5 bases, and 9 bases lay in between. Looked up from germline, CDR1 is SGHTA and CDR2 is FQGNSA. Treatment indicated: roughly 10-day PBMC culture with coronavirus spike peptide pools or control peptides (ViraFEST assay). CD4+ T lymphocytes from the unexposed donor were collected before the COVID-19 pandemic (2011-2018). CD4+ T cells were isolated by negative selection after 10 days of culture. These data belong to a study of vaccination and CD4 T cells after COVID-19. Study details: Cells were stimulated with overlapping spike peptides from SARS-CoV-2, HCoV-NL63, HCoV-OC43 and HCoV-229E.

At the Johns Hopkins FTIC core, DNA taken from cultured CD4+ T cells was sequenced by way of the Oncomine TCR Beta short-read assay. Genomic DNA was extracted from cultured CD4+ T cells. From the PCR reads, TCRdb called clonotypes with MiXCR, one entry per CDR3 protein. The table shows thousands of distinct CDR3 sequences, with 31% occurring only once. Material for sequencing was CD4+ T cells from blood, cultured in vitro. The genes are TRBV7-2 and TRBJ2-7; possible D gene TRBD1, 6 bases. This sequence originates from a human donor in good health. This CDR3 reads CASSLGTENEQYF. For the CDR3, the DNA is TGTGCCAGCAGCTTAGGGACAGAGAACGAGCAGTACTTC.